This entry describes one TCR beta chain. At one boundary the junction diverges from the germline segment, which might be a read error. Per germline, CDR1 DFQATT and CDR2 SNEGSKA (reference sequence). The CDR3 consists of 14 residues. This specimen belongs to a study of blood T cells in healthy people across ages. Looking at the study overall: With template switching, about one barcoded beta molecule was captured per two T cells.

For the second PCR, which ran for about 7 to 11 cycles, a sample-barcoded 5' primer and a J-beta primer mix were used. TCRdb fed the 5' RACE reads into MiXCR, producing one record per CDR3 protein. The table has approximately 1.5 million distinct CDR3 sequences, about 42% seen once. PBMCs, at least 7 million per sample, were isolated. The receptor's source is a woman under 30 in good health. The chain uses TRBV20-1 and TRBJ2-1, with D perhaps TRBD1 (5 bases). The specimen was blood. CDR3 sequence reads: CSAPTGPTYNAQFF. The CDR3 DNA reads as TGCAGTGCACCAACAGGACCGACCTACAATGCGCAGTTCTTC.